This TCR beta chain was identified in a study of T-cell reconstitution after alpha-beta-depleted transplantation in children. The CDR3 loop spans 14 amino acids. The germline V gene has CDR1 SQVTM and CDR2 ANQGSEA. The V end lost 3 bases, the J end lost 2 bases, and 10 bases lay between the germline ends. Unique molecular identifiers were incorporated when the TCRbeta library was constructed. TCRdb used MiXCR to reprocess the PCR reads, holding one entry per CDR3 protein. The sample shows approximately 200,000 distinct CDR3 sequences, just over 14% of them seen only once. Sample: PBMCs from the stem cell graft donor, taken from the stem cell graft. The V and J genes are TRBV29-1 and TRBJ2-2; the D gene is possibly TRBD1 (6 bases). The clonotype comes from a human donor who donated a stem cell graft to a child with acute lymphoblastic leukemia. The CDR3, as DNA: TGCAGCGTTGAGCACAGGGAAAACACCGGGGAGCTGTTTTTT. Its protein is CSVEHRENTGELFF.